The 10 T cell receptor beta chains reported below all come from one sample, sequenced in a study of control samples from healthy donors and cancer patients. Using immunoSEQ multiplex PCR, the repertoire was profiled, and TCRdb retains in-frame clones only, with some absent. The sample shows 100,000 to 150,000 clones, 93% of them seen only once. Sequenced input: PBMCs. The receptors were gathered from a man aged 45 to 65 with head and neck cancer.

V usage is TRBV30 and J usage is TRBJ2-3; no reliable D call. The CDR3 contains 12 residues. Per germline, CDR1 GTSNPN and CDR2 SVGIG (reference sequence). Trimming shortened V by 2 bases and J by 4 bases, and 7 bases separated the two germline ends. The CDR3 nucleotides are TGTGCCTGGAGTATTGGCCCAGATACGCAGTATTTT. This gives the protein CAWSIGPDTQYF.

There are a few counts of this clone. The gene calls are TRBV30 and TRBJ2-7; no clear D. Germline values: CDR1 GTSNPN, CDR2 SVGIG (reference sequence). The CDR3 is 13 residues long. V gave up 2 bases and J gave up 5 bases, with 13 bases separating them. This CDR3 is CAWSPLPTHEQYF. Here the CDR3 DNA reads TGTGCCTGGAGTCCCCTCCCTACCCACGAGCAGTACTTC.

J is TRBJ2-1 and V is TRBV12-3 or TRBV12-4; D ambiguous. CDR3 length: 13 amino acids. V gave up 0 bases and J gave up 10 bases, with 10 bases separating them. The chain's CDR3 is CASSLAPLTEQFF. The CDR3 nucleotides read TGTGCCAGCAGTTTAGCCCCCCTGACCGAGCAGTTCTTC.

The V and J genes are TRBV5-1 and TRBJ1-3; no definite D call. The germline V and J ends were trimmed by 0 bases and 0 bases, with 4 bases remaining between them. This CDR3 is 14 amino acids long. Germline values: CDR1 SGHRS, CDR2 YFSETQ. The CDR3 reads CASSLVGSGNTIYF. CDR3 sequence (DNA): TGCGCCAGCAGCTTGGTGGGCTCTGGAAACACCATATATTTT.

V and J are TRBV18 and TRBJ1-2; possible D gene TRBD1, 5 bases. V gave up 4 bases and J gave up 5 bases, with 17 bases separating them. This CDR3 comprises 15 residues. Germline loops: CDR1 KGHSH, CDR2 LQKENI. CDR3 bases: TGTGCCAGCTCACGAACGGGACGGCAGGAGTATGGCTACACCTTC. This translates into CASSRTGRQEYGYTF.

As DNA, the CDR3 is TGTGCCAGCAGGGGGTTTGGTGAAGCTTTCTTT. This codes for CASRGFGEAFF. The genes are TRBV28 and TRBJ1-1; D not resolved. CDR1 MDHEN and CDR2 SYDVKM come from the germline V gene. The CDR3 has 11 amino acids. Trimming left V 6 bases short and J 7 bases short, with 9 bases between.

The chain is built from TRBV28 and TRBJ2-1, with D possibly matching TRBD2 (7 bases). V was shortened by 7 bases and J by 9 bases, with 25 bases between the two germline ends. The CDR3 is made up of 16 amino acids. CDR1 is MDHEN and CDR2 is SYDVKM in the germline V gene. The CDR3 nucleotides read TGTGCCAGCATATCCCGGGGCCGGGGGGCCGTTGTTGAGCAGTTCTTC. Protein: CASISRGRGAVVEQFF.

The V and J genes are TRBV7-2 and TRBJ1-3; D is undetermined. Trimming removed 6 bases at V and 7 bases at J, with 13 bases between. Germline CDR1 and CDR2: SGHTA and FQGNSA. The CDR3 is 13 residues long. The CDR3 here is CASSLDLGNTIYF. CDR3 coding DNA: TGTGCCAGCAGTCTAGATTTGGGTAACACCATATATTTT.

CDR3 nucleotides: TGTGCCAGCAGTCGACGGGGGTTGGGAACTGAAGCTTTCTTT. This codes for CASSRRGLGTEAFF. The V and J genes are TRBV3-1 (or the pseudogene TRBV3-2) and TRBJ1-1, with D maybe TRBD1 (5 bases). Germline V gives CDR1 LGHDT, CDR2 YNNKEL (reference sequence). V was cut by 6 bases and J by 5 bases, with 16 bases left in between. The CDR3 runs 14 residues.

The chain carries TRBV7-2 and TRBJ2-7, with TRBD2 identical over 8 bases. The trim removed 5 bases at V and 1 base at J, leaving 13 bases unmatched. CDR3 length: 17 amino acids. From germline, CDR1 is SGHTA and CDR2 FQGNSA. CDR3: CASSRLAGGGGSYEQYF. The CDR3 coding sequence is TGTGCCAGCAGCCGCCTAGCGGGCGGTGGGGGTTCCTACGAGCAGTACTTC. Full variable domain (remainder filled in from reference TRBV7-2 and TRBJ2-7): GAGVSQSPSNKVTEKGKDVELRCDPISGHTALYWYRQSLGQGLEFLIYFQGNSAPDKSGLPSDRFSAERTGGSVSTLTIQRTQQEDSAVYLCASSRLAGGGGSYEQYFGPGTRLTVT.